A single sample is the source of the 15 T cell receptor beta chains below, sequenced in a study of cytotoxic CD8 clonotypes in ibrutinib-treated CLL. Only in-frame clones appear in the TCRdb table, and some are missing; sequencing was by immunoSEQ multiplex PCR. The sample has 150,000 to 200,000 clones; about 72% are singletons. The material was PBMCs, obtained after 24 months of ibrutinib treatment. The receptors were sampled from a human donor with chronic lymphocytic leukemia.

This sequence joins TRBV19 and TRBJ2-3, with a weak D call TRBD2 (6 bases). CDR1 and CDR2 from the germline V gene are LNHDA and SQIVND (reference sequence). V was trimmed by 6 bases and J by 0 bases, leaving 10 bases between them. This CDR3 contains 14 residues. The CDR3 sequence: CASRLASSTDTQYF. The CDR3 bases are TGTGCCAGTAGGCTAGCGAGTAGCACAGATACGCAGTATTTT.

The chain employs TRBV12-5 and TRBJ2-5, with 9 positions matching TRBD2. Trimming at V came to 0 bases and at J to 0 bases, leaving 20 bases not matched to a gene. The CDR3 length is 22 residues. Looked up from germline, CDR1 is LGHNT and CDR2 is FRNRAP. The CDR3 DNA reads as TGTGCTAGTGGTTTGGTAATTCGGGGACTCGGCCTAGCGGGGCCCTACCAAGAGACCCAGTACTTC. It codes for CASGLVIRGLGLAGPYQETQYF.

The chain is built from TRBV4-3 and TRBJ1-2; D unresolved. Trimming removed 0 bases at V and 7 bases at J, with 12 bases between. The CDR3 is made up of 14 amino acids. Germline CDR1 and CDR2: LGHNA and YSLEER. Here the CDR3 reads CASSQDLGGPGYTF. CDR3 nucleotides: TGCGCCAGCAGCCAAGATCTAGGCGGACCTGGCTACACCTTC.

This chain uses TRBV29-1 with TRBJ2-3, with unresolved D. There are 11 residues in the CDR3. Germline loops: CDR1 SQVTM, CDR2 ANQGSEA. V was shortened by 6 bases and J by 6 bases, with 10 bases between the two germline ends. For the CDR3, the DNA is TGCAGCGTCCCCCTAGGCGATACGCAGTATTTT. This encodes CSVPLGDTQYF.

Here the CDR3 reads CASSRQGTGDEQFF. DNA for the CDR3: TGTGCCAGCAGCCGGCAGGGCACCGGCGATGAGCAGTTCTTC. This chain joins TRBV11-1 and TRBJ2-1, with a possible D match to TRBD1 (5 bases). V lost 5 bases and J 8 bases, leaving 16 bases between the germline ends. The CDR3 consists of 14 residues. Germline V CDR1 and CDR2: SGHAT, FQDESV (reference sequence).

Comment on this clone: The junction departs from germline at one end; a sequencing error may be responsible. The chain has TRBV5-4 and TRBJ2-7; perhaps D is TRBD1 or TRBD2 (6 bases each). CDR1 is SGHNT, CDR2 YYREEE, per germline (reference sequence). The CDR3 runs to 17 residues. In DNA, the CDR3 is TGTGCCAGCAGACCTGCCAAGTTAATCGGGGGCTCCCACGAGCAGTACTTC. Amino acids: CASRPAKLIGGSHEQYF.

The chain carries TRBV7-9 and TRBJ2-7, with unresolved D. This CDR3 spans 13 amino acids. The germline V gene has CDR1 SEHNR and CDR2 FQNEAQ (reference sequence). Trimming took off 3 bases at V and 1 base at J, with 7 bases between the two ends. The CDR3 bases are TGTGCCAGCAGCTTTCCAGATTCCTACGAGCAGTACTTC. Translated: CASSFPDSYEQYF.

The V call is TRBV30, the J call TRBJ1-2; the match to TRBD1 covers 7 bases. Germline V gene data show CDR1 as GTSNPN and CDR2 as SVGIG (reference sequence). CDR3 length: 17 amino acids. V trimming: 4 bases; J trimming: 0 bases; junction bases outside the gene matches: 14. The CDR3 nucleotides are TGTGCCTGGAAAGGACAGGCTCAAACGGGGACTAACTATGGCTACACCTTC. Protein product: CAWKGQAQTGTNYGYTF.

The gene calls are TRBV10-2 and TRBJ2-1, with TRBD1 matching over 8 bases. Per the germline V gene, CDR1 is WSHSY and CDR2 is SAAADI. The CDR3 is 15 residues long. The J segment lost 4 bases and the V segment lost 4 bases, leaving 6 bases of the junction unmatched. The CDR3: CASSVWTGTYNEQFF. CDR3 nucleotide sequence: TGCGCCAGCAGTGTTTGGACAGGGACTTACAATGAGCAGTTCTTC.

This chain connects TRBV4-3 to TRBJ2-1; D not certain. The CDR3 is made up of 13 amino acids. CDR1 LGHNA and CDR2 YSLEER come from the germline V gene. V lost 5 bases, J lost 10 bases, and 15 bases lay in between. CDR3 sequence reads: CASSKVVTQEQFF. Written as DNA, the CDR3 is TGCGCCAGCAGCAAGGTAGTGACGCAGGAGCAGTTCTTC.

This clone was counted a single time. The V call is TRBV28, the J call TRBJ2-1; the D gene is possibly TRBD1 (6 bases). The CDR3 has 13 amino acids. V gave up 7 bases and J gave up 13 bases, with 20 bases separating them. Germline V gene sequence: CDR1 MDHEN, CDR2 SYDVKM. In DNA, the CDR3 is TGTGCCAGCATTCCAAGACCGTCAGGGGTTCAGTTCTTC. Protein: CASIPRPSGVQFF.

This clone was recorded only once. CDR3 amino acids: CASPTPGQAGTRGYEQYF. The CDR3 DNA sequence: TGTGCCAGCCCCACTCCGGGACAGGCCGGGACTAGGGGCTACGAGCAGTACTTC. This chain uses TRBV27 with TRBJ2-7; either TRBD1 or TRBD2 may fit D (8 bases each). The CDR3 loop spans 18 amino acids. V lost 8 bases to trimming and J lost 3 bases, with 29 bases between them. Germline CDR1 is MNHEY and CDR2 is SMNVEV (reference sequence).

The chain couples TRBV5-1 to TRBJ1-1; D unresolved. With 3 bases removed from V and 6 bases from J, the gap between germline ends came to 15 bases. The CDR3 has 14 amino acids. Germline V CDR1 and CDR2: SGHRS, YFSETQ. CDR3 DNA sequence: TGCGCCAGCAGCTACGACACTGGGGTCGCTGAAGCTTTCTTT. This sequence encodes CASSYDTGVAEAFF. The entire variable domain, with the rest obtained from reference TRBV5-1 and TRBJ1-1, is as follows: KAGVTQTPRYLIKTRGQQVTLSCSPISGHRSVSWYQQTPGQGLQFLFEYFSETQRNKGNFPGRFSGRQFSNSRSEMNVSTLELGDSALYLCASSYDTGVAEAFFGQGTRLTVV.

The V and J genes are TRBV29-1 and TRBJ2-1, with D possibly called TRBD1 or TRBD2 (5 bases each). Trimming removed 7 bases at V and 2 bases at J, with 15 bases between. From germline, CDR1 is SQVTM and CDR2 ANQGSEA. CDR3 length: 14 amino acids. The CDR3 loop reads CSARGRGPYNEQFF. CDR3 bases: TGCAGCGCCCGGGGCAGAGGGCCCTACAATGAGCAGTTCTTC.

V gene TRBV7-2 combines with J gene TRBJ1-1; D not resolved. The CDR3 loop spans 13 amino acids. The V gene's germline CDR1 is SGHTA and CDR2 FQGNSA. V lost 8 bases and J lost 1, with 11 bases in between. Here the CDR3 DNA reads TGTGCCAGCGGGCGGACCGAGAACACTGAAGCTTTCTTT. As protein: CASGRTENTEAFF. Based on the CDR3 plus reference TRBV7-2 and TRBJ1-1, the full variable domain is GAGVSQSPSNKVTEKGKDVELRCDPISGHTALYWYRQSLGQGLEFLIYFQGNSAPDKSGLPSDRFSAERTGGSVSTLTIQRTQQEDSAVYLCASGRTENTEAFFGQGTRLTVV.